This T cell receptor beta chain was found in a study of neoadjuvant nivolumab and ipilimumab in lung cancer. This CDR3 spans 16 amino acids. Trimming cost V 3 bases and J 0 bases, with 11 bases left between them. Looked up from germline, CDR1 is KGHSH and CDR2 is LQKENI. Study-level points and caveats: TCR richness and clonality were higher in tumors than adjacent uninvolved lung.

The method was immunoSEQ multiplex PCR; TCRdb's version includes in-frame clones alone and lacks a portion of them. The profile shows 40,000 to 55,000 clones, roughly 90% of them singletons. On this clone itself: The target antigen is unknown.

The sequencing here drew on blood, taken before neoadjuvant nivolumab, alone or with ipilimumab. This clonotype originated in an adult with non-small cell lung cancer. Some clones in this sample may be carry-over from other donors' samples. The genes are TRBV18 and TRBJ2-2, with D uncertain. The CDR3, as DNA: TGTGCCAGCTCACCCAGGACGGACCCGAACACCGGGGAGCTGTTTTTT. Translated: CASSPRTDPNTGELFF.